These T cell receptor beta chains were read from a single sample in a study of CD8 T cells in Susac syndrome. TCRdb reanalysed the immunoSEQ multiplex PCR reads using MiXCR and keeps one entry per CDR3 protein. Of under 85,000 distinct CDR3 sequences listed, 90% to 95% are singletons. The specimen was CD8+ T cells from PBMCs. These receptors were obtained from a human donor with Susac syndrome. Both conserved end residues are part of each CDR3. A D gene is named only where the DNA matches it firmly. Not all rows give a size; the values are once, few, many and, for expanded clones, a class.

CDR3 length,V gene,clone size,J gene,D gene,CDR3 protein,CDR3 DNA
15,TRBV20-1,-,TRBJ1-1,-,CSARDLGRRKAEAFF,TGCAGTGCTAGAGATCTCGGACGTAGAAAGGCTGAAGCTTTCTTT
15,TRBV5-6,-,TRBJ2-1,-,CASSLEFSSYNEQFF,TGTGCCAGCAGCTTGGAGTTCAGCTCCTACAATGAGCAGTTCTTC
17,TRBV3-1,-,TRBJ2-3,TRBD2,CASSQDGTSGVTDTQYF,TGTGCCAGCAGCCAAGATGGAACTAGCGGGGTCACAGATACGCAGTATTTT
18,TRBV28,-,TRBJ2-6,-,CASSPPTVPGSGANVLTF,TGTGCCAGCAGTCCGCCCACAGTGCCGGGCTCTGGGGCCAACGTCCTGACTTTC
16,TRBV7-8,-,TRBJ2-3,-,CATMGPGAYSTDTQYF,TGTGCCACCATGGGTCCGGGGGCATATAGCACAGATACGCAGTATTTT
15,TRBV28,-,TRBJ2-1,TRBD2,CASSLTGGSYNEQFF,TGTGCCAGCAGTTTGACGGGAGGCTCCTACAATGAGCAGTTCTTC
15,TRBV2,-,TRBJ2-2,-,CASSEGGRLTGELFF,TGTGCCAGCAGCGAGGGGGGACGACTTACCGGGGAGCTGTTTTTT
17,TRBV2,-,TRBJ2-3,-,CASRDSPSKGITDTQYF,TGTGCCAGCAGGGATAGCCCCAGTAAAGGGATAACAGATACGCAGTATTTT
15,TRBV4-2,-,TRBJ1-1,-,CASSQERWMNTEAFF,TGTGCCAGCAGCCAAGAACGCTGGATGAACACTGAAGCTTTCTTT
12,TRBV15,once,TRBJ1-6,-,CATSRAYSPLHF,TGTGCCACCAGCAGAGCTTATTCACCCCTCCACTTT
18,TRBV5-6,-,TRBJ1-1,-,CASSLVSRWQGPNTEAFF,TGTGCCAGCAGCTTGGTATCACGGTGGCAGGGACCAAACACTGAAGCTTTCTTT
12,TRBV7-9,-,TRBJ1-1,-,CASSVGGTKAFF,TGTGCCAGCAGCGTCGGGGGGACAAAAGCTTTCTTT
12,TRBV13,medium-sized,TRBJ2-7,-,CASSQDTYEQYF,TGTGCCAGCAGCCAAGACACCTACGAGCAGTACTTC
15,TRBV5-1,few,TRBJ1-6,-,CASSLSGQNNSPLHF,TGCGCCAGCAGCCTCTCAGGACAAAATAATTCACCCCTCCACTTT
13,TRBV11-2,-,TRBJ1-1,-,CASSLVYGREAFF,TGTGCCAGCAGCTTAGTGTATGGGAGAGAAGCTTTCTTT
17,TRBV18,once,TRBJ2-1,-,CASSLVGRGGSYNEQFF,TGTGCCAGCTCTCTGGTGGGTCGAGGGGGCTCCTACAATGAGCAGTTCTTC
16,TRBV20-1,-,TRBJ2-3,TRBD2,CSARPSGGELTDTQYF,TGCAGTGCTAGACCTAGCGGGGGGGAATTGACAGATACGCAGTATTTT
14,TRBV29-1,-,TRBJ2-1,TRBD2,CSVELAGEGNEQFF,TGCAGCGTTGAACTAGCGGGAGAAGGCAATGAGCAGTTCTTC
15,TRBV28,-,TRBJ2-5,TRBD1,CASSPTGQGAVGQYF,TGTGCCAGCAGTCCGACGGGACAGGGGGCGGTGGGTCAGTACTTC
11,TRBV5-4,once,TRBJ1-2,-,CASSLAGLLTF,TGTGCCAGCAGCTTGGCAGGCCTCCTAACCTTC
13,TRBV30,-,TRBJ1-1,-,CAWSLGVNTEAFF,TGTGCCTGGAGTTTAGGAGTGAACACTGAAGCTTTCTTT
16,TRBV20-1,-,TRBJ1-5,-,CSARRWGGGSNQPQHF,TGCAGTGCCCGGAGATGGGGAGGGGGGAGCAATCAGCCCCAGCATTTT
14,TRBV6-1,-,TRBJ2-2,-,CASSVTWAAGELFF,TGTGCCAGCAGTGTGACCTGGGCCGCCGGGGAGCTGTTTTTT
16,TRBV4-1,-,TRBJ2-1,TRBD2,CASSQQGLAATNEQFF,TGCGCCAGCAGCCAACAGGGACTAGCAGCCACCAATGAGCAGTTCTTC
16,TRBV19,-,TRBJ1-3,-,CASREGTTKGGNTIYF,TGTGCCAGTAGGGAGGGAACGACGAAGGGTGGAAACACCATATATTTT
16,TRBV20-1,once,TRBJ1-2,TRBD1,CSARGGTGGFNYGYTF,TGCAGTGCTAGGGGGGGGACAGGGGGGTTTAACTATGGCTACACCTTC
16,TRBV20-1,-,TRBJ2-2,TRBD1,CSARDTRTGITGELFF,TGCAGTGCTAGAGATACACGGACAGGGATCACCGGGGAGCTGTTTTTT
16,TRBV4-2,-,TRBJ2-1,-,CASSSQIGVRGNEQFF,TGTGCCAGCAGCTCACAAATCGGGGTCCGGGGTAATGAGCAGTTCTTC
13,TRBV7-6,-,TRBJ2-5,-,CASSSSLEETQYF,TGTGCCAGCAGCTCGTCCCTCGAAGAGACCCAGTACTTC
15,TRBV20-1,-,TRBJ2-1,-,CSARDSQTSYNEQFF,TGCAGTGCTAGAGATTCTCAGACCTCCTACAATGAGCAGTTCTTC
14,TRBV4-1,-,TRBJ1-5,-,CASSQVRGAQPQHF,TGCGCCAGCAGCCAAGTACGAGGGGCTCAGCCCCAGCATTTT
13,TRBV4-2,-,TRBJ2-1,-,CASSLGLLDEQFF,TGTGCCAGCAGCCTCGGACTCCTTGATGAGCAGTTCTTC
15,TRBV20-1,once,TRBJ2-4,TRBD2,CSASSREGPRNLQYF,TGCAGTGCTAGTTCGCGGGAGGGCCCTCGAAATCTTCAGTACTTC